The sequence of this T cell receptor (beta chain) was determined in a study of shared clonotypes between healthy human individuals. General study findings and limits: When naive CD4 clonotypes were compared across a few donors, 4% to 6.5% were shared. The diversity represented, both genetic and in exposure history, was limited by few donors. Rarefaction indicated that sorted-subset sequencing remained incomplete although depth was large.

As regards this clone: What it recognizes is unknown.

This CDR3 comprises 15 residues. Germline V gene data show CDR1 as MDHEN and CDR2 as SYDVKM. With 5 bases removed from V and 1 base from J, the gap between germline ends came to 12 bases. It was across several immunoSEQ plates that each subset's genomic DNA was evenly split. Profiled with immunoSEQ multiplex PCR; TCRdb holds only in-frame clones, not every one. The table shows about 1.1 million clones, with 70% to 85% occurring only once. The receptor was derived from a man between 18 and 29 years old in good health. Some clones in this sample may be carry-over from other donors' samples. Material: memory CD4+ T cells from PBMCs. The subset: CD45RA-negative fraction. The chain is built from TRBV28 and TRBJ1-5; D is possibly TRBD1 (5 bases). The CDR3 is CASSPGRASNQPQHF. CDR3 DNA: TGTGCCAGCAGTCCCGGCAGGGCAAGCAATCAGCCCCAGCATTTT.